The clone carrying this T cell receptor (beta chain) was observed a handful of times. Its specificity is not known. The sample comes from a study of shared clonotypes between healthy human individuals. Study in general: Donors, aged 18 to 49, were a couple of women and three men.

In the sorted-subset replicate PCRs, 150 to 200 ng DNA, 25,000 to 30,000 T cell genomes, was used. Measured with immunoSEQ multiplex PCR; TCRdb has only the in-frame clones, and not every one. The sample consists of about 670,000 clones, less than 80% of them appearing once. Study conclusions and caveats: A few donors shared 4.5% to 6.5% of their naive CD4 clonotypes.

The CDR3 extends over 16 amino acids. Germline CDR1 is LNHDA and CDR2 is SQIVND (reference sequence). Trimming pared 6 bases from V and 3 bases from J, leaving 18 bases between. The sequence was obtained from a woman in her twenties or thirties in good health. Sequences were obtained from memory CD4+ T cells sorted from blood. Documented subset: CD45RA-negative fraction. V and J are TRBV19 and TRBJ2-1, with D possibly matching TRBD1 (5 bases). CDR3 in amino acids: CASRPPGSKYYNEQFF. CDR3 nucleotides: TGTGCCAGTAGGCCCCCAGGGTCAAAATACTACAATGAGCAGTTCTTC.